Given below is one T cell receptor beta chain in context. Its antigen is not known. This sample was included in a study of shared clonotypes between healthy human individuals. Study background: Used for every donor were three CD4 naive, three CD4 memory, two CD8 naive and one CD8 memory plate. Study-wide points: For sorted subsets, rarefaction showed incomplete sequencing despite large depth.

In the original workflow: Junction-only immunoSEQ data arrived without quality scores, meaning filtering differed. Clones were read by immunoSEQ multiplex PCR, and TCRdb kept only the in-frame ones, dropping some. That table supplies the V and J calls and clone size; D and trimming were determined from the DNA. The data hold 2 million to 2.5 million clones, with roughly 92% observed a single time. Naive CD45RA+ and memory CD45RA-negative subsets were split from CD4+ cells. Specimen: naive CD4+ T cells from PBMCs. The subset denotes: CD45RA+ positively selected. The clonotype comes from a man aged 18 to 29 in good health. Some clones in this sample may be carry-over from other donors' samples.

DNA for the CDR3: TGTGCCAGCAGCCGCGAAACCGGGGCTAACGAAGCTTTCTTT. This codes for CASSRETGANEAFF. The chain links TRBV7-9 to TRBJ1-1, with a possible D match to TRBD1 (5 bases). This CDR3 contains 14 residues. Germline-derived CDR1 and CDR2 are SEHNR and FQNEAQ (reference sequence). Between the trimmed V and J ends, which lost 5 bases and 8 bases, there was a span of 18 bases. The full variable domain, in which reference TRBV7-9 and TRBJ1-1 provide the parts outside the CDR3, is DTGVSQNPRHKITKRGQNVTFRCDPISEHNRLYWYRQTLGQGPEFLTYFQNEAQLEKSRLLSDRFSAERPKGSFSTLEIQRTEQGDSAMYLCASSRETGANEAFFGQGTRLTVV.